This T cell receptor (beta chain) was identified in a study of monozygotic twins with inflammatory bowel disease. Findings of the study overall: A single strong clonotype or signal linked to IBD was not supported.

The CDR3 runs 15 residues. Germline CDR1 reads KGHSH; CDR2 reads LQKENI. About this clonotype itself: The antigen is not known.

A 6-nucleotide sample barcode was carried by the UMIs, which template switching added. TCRalpha and TCRbeta cDNA went through two nested PCRs of approximately 16 and 10 cycles. Using the 5' RACE reads, TCRdb records one entry per CDR3 protein without DNA. This sample's table reports around 380,000 distinct CDR3 sequences. Sequencing used blood. This receptor was taken from a human donor with ulcerative colitis or Crohn's disease, or a healthy co-twin of an affected twin (not recorded which). The gene calls are TRBV18 and TRBJ2-3. The CDR3 reads CASSLVASSTDTQYF.